The clone carrying this T cell receptor (beta chain) was counted only a few times. Its antigen remains unidentified. The sample has other DNA sequences that encode this CDR3 too. V was cut by 0 bases and J by 6 bases, with 4 bases left in between. Germline CDR1 LGHNA, CDR2 YSLEER. This CDR3 region has 12 residues. These data come from a study of beta chain features in type 1 diabetes. The study's findings and limits: Type 1 diabetes patients showed a moderate but significant shortening of TCRB CDR3s in all four CD4+ subsets.

Expressed TCRB transcripts were sequenced, since all the RNA that had been isolated was reverse transcribed. TCRdb keeps only in-frame clones here, not all; method: immunoSEQ multiplex PCR. The table lists fewer than 350,000 clones, under 8.5% of them singletons. Each of the CD4+ naive, central memory, regulatory and stem cell-like memory populations was sorted via CD45RO/CCR7/CD25/CD127/CD95/CD27. V usage is TRBV4-3 and J usage is TRBJ2-3; D uncertain. The sequenced sample was central memory CD4+ T cells from blood. The source of this sequence is a woman aged 18 to 35 in good health. CDR3 residues: CASSQEGDTQYF. The CDR3 nucleotides read TGCGCCAGCAGCCAAGAGGGCGATACGCAGTATTTT.